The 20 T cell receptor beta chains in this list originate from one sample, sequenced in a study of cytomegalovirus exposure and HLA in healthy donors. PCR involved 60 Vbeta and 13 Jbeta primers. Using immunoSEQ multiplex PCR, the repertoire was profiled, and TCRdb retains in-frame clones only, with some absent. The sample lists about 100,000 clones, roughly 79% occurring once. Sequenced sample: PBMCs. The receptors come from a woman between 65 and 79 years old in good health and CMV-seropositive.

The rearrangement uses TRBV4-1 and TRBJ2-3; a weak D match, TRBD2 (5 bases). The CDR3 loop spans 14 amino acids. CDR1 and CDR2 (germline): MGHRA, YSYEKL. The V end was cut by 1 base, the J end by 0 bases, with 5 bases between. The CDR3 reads CASSQGRSTDTQYF. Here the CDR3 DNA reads TGCGCCAGCAGCCAAGGGAGGAGCACAGATACGCAGTATTTT.

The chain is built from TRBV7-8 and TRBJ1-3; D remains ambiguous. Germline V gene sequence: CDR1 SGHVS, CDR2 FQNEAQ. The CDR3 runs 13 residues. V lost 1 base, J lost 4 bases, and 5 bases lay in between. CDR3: CASSLGRGNTIYF. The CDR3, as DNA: TGTGCCAGCAGCTTAGGGAGGGGAAACACCATATATTTT.

CDR3 loop: CASSPRGGGTGYGYTF. The CDR3, as DNA: TGTGCCAGCAGCCCCCGAGGAGGGGGCACGGGCTATGGCTACACCTTC. The chain links TRBV4-2 to TRBJ1-2, with TRBD1 matching over 7 bases. There are 16 residues in the CDR3. The V and J ends lost 4 bases and 4 bases, in that order; junction bases with no gene match: 12. Looked up from germline, CDR1 is LGHNA and CDR2 is YNFKEQ.

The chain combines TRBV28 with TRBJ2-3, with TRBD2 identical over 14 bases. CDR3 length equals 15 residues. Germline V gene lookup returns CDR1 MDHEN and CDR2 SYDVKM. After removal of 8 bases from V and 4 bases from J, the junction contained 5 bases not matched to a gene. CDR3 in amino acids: CASSGTSGSSDTQYF. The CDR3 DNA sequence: TGTGCCAGCTCCGGGACTAGCGGGAGTTCAGATACGCAGTATTTT.

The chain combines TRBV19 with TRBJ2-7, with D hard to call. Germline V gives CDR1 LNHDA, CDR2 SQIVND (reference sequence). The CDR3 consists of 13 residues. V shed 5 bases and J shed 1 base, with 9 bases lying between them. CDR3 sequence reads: CASSSPASYEQYF. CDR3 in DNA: TGTGCCAGTAGTTCCCCCGCGTCCTACGAGCAGTACTTC.

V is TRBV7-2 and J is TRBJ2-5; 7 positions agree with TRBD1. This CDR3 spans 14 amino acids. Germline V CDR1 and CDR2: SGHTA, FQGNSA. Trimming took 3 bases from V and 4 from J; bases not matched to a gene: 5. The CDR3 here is CASSFNPGGETQYF. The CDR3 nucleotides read TGTGCCAGCAGCTTTAATCCAGGGGGAGAGACCCAGTACTTC.

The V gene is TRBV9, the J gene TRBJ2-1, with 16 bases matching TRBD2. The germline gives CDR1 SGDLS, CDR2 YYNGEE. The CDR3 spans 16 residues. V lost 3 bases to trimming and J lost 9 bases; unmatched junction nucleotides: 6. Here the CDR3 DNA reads TGTGCCAGCAGCGCCTCGGGACTAGCGGGAGGGGGTGAGCAGTTCTTC. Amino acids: CASSASGLAGGGEQFF.

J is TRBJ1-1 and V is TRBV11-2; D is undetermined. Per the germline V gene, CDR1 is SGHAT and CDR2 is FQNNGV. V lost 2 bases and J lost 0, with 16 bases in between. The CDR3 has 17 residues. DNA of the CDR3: TGTGCCAGCAGCTTAAGTCCGACAAGGAGGATGAACACTGAAGCTTTCTTT. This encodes CASSLSPTRRMNTEAFF.

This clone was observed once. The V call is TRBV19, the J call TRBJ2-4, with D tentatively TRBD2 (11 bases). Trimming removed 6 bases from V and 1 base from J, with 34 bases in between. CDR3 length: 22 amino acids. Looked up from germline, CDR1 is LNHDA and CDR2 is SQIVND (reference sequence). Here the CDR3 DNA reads TGTGCCAGTAGCTATCGGGACAGGGGAGGTCTAGCGGGAGGCAGGGCCAAAAACATTCAGTACTTC. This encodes CASSYRDRGGLAGGRAKNIQYF.

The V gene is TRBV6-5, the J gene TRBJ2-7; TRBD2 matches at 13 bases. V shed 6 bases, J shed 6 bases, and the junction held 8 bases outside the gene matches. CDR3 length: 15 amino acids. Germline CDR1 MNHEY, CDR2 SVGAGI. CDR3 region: CASSRTSGRNGEQYF. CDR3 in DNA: TGTGCCAGCAGCAGGACTAGCGGGAGAAATGGCGAGCAGTACTTC.

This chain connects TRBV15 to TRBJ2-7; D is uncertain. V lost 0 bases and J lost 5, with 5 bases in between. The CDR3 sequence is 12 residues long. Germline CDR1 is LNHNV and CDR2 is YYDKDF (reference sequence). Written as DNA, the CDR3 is TGTGCCACCAGCAGAGATTGGCACGAGCAGTACTTC. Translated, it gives CATSRDWHEQYF.

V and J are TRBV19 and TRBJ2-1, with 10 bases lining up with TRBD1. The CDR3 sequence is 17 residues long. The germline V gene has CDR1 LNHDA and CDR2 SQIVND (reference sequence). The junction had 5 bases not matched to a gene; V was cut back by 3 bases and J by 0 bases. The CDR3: CASSISGQGFSYNEQFF. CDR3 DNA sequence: TGTGCCAGTAGTATCTCGGGACAGGGGTTCTCCTACAATGAGCAGTTCTTC.

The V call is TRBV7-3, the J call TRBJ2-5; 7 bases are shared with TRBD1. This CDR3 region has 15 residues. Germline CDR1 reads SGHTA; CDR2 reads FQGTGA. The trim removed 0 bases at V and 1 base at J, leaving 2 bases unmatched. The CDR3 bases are TGTGCCAGCAGCTTAACGGACAGGCCCCAAGAGACCCAGTACTTC. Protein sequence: CASSLTDRPQETQYF.

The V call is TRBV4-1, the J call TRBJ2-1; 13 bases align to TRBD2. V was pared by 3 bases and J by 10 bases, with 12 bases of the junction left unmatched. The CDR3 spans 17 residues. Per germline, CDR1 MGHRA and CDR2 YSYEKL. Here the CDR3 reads CASSHYGTSGAQNEQFF. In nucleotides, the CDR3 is TGCGCCAGCAGCCACTATGGGACTAGCGGGGCCCAAAACGAGCAGTTCTTC.

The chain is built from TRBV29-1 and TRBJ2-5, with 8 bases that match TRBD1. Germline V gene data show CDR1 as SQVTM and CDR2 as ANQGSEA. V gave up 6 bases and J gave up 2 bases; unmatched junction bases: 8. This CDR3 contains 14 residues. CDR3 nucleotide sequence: TGCAGCGTGGTCAGGACAGGGAAACAAGAGACCCAGTACTTC. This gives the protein CSVVRTGKQETQYF.

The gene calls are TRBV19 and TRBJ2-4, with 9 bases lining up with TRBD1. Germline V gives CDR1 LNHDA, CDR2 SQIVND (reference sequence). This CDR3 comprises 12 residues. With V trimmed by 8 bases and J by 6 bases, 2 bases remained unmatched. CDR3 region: CASQDRGNIQYF. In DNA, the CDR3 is TGTGCCAGTCAGGACAGGGGAAACATTCAGTACTTC.

CDR3 nucleotides: TGTGCCAGCAGCTCCCATCCGAACCAGACTAGCGTAGCAGATACGCAGTATTTT. Translating it yields CASSSHPNQTSVADTQYF. The chain has TRBV7-9 and TRBJ2-3; 8 positions match TRBD2. With 4 bases clipped from V and 4 bases from J, the junction kept 16 bases outside the gene matches. The CDR3 runs to 18 residues. The germline CDR1 and CDR2 sequences are SEHNR and FQNEAQ (reference sequence).

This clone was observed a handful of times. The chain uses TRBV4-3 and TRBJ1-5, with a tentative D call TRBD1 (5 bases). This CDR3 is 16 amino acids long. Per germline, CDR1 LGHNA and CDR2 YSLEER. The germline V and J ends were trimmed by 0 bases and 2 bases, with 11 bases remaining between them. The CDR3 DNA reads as TGCGCCAGCAGCCAAGACAGGGTCTTGGGCAATCAGCCCCAGCATTTT. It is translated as CASSQDRVLGNQPQHF.

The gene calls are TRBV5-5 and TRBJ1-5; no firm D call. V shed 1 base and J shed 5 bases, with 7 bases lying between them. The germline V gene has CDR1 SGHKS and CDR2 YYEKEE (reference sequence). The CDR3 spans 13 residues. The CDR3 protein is CASSLWQYQPQHF. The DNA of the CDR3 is TGTGCCAGCAGCTTGTGGCAGTATCAGCCCCAGCATTTT.

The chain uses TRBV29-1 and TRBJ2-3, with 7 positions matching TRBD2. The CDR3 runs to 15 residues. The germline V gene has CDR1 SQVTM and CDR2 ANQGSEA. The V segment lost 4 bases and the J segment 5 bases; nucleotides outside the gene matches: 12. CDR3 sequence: CSVALAAGGLDTQYF. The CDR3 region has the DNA TGCAGCGTTGCTCTAGCGGCAGGAGGTTTAGATACGCAGTATTTT.